The 21 T cell receptor beta chains listed next were all sequenced from one sample in a study of blood T cell repertoires in COVID-19. TCRdb's table, derived via immunoSEQ multiplex PCR, lists solely in-frame clones and lacks some. The top ten clones hold 10% to 15% of a sample with about 46,000 clones, 80% to 90% of them seen once. Sequencing was performed on peripheral blood. The source of these receptors is a human donor with active COVID-19. The donor label of this sample is uncertain.

This clone was counted a single time. This chain links TRBV9 with TRBJ2-1, with a tentative D call TRBD2 (5 bases). V gave up 4 bases and J gave up 8 bases, with 16 bases separating them. Germline V gene data show CDR1 as SGDLS and CDR2 as YYNGEE. This CDR3 has 14 residues. The CDR3 DNA is TGTGCCAGCAGCCCAGCGGCTATAAGGGATGAGCAGTTCTTC. It codes for CASSPAAIRDEQFF.

The gene calls are TRBV27 and TRBJ2-5, with a possible D match to TRBD1 (6 bases). The CDR3 is 14 residues long. Trimming stripped 6 bases from V and 5 bases from J, with 16 bases between. Per germline, CDR1 MNHEY and CDR2 SMNVEV (reference sequence). The chain's CDR3 is CASSLREGVETQYF. The CDR3 DNA reads as TGTGCCAGCAGCCTCCGCGAGGGGGTTGAGACCCAGTACTTC.

This sequence joins TRBV27 and TRBJ2-7; 8 positions agree with TRBD1. V shed 7 bases and J 3 bases; nucleotides not matched to a gene: 5. The germline V gene encodes CDR1 MNHEY and CDR2 SMNVEV (reference sequence). There are 13 residues in the CDR3. The CDR3 nucleotides read TGTGCCAGCAAAAGGACAGGGAACTACGAGCAGTACTTC. It yields the protein CASKRTGNYEQYF.

This chain joins TRBV5-4 and TRBJ2-2, with 9 bases fitting TRBD2. Germline V CDR1 and CDR2: SGHNT, YYREEE (reference sequence). J lost 0 bases, V lost 0 bases, and 3 bases had no gene match. This CDR3 has 17 amino acids. The CDR3 protein is CASSLDGGGANTGELFF. DNA for the CDR3: TGTGCCAGCAGCTTGGACGGCGGGGGGGCGAACACCGGGGAGCTGTTTTTT.

The rearrangement links TRBV11-2 to TRBJ2-7; 7 bases map to TRBD2. This CDR3 spans 15 amino acids. Germline loops: CDR1 SGHAT, CDR2 FQNNGV. The V gene end was trimmed by 5 bases and the J gene end by 0 bases; junction bases not matched to a gene: 7. CDR3 sequence: CASSPGTKGSYEQYF. CDR3 coding DNA: TGTGCCAGCAGCCCCGGGACTAAGGGCTCCTACGAGCAGTACTTC.

The rearrangement links TRBV2 to TRBJ1-2, with 8 bases aligning to TRBD1. V lost 5 bases and J lost 7; bases outside the gene matches: 3. The V gene's germline CDR1 is SNHLY and CDR2 FYNNEI. The CDR3 spans 12 residues. CDR3 protein: CASSRQGSGYTF. CDR3 sequence (DNA): TGTGCCAGCAGTCGACAGGGGTCTGGCTACACCTTC.

The chain combines TRBV6-1 with TRBJ1-1, with 8 bases matching TRBD1. V lost 3 bases to trimming and J lost 5 bases; unmatched junction nucleotides: 11. The CDR3 is 16 amino acids. From germline, CDR1 is MNHNS and CDR2 SASEGT. CDR3 amino acids: CASSDLIGQGETEAFF. DNA for the CDR3: TGTGCCAGCAGTGACCTGATAGGACAGGGAGAAACTGAAGCTTTCTTT.

The chain is built from TRBV9 and TRBJ2-1, with 8 nucleotides matching TRBD2. The CDR3 has 16 amino acids. Germline V gene lookup returns CDR1 SGDLS and CDR2 YYNGEE. The V and J ends lost 0 bases and 0 bases, in that order; junction bases with no gene match: 2. The CDR3 nucleotides are TGTGCCAGCAGCGTAGACGGGAGGGGCTCCTACAATGAGCAGTTCTTC. It translates to CASSVDGRGSYNEQFF. The entire variable domain, with the rest obtained from reference TRBV9 and TRBJ2-1, is as follows: DSGVTQTPKHLITATGQRVTLRCSPRSGDLSVYWYQQSLDQGLQFLIQYYNGEERAKGNILERFSAQQFPDLHSELNLSSLELGDSALYFCASSVDGRGSYNEQFFGPGTRLTVL.

This chain joins TRBV2 and TRBJ2-7; possible D gene TRBD1, 7 bases. The CDR3 is 14 amino acids. CDR1 and CDR2 (germline): SNHLY, FYNNEI. V gave up 6 bases and J gave up 3 bases, with 15 bases separating them. CDR3 sequence (DNA): TGTGCCAGCAGGGGAGGACAGGATTACTACGAGCAGTACTTC. Encoded protein: CASRGGQDYYEQYF.

This clone was seen only once. This chain uses TRBV7-2 with TRBJ2-3; 9 nucleotides agree with TRBD1. Germline V gene sequence: CDR1 SGHTA, CDR2 FQGNSA. V shed 5 bases, J shed 5 bases, and the junction held 8 bases outside the gene matches. The CDR3 loop spans 15 amino acids. This chain's CDR3 is CASSPTGGRKDTQYF. The CDR3 coding sequence is TGTGCCAGCAGCCCTACAGGGGGCAGGAAAGATACGCAGTATTTT.

This clone occurred a few times. The genes are TRBV6-2 or TRBV6-3 and TRBJ2-2; D ambiguous. The CDR3 sequence is 14 residues long. Trimming pared 3 bases from V and 2 bases from J, leaving 7 bases between. CDR1 is MNHEY, CDR2 SVGEGT, per germline. The DNA of the CDR3 is TGTGCCAGCAGTTATTTGTCTAACACCGGGGAGCTGTTTTTT. Translated: CASSYLSNTGELFF.

The chain carries TRBV29-1 and TRBJ2-2; 10 nucleotides align to TRBD1. With V trimmed by 7 bases and J by 4 bases, 9 bases remained unmatched. The length of the CDR3 is 15 residues. CDR1 is SQVTM, CDR2 ANQGSEA, per germline. The CDR3 DNA is TGCAGCGCGGGGGATCGGACAGGGGGCACCGGGGAGCTGTTTTTT. Residues: CSAGDRTGGTGELFF.

This chain links TRBV29-1 with TRBJ1-5; 9 bases align to TRBD1. Germline assignment: CDR1 SQVTM and CDR2 ANQGSEA. V lost 4 bases to trimming and J lost 1 base; unmatched junction nucleotides: 11. This CDR3 is 17 amino acids long. The chain's CDR3 is CSVVWTGDPLSNQPQHF. CDR3 coding DNA: TGCAGCGTTGTCTGGACAGGGGACCCTTTGAGCAATCAGCCCCAGCATTTT.

The chain is built from TRBV11-2 and TRBJ2-3; TRBD2 is a possible D gene (6 bases). Germline lookup yields CDR1 SGHAT and CDR2 FQNNGV. V was pared by 6 bases and J by 5 bases, with 15 bases between. The CDR3 is 14 amino acids. The CDR3 nucleotides are TGTGCCAGCAGGGTGGGCGGGACCAGAGATACGCAGTATTTT. It yields the protein CASRVGGTRDTQYF.

This clone occurred once. The chain couples TRBV2 to TRBJ1-4; 11 nucleotides line up with TRBD1. J lost 8 bases, V lost 5 bases, and 4 bases had no gene match. CDR3 size: 14 residues. Germline CDR1 reads SNHLY; CDR2 reads FYNNEI. DNA for the CDR3: TGTGCCAGCAGTTGGGACAGGGGGAGGGAAAAACTGTTTTTT. Amino acids: CASSWDRGREKLFF.

The gene calls are TRBV6-5 and TRBJ2-5; TRBD2 matches 10 bases. J lost 2 bases, V lost 6 bases, and 6 bases had no gene match. CDR1 is MNHEY, CDR2 SVGAGI, per germline. This CDR3 spans 15 amino acids. The CDR3 spells CASRISGGKQETQYF. In DNA form, the CDR3 reads TGTGCCAGCAGAATTAGCGGGGGGAAACAAGAGACCCAGTACTTC.

This clone appeared a single time. V is TRBV6-1 and J is TRBJ2-5, with D maybe TRBD2 (7 bases). The CDR3 contains 16 residues. The germline V gene has CDR1 MNHNS and CDR2 SASEGT. V shed 3 bases and J shed 5 bases, with 19 bases lying between them. CDR3 residues: CASSDRGGRGGETQYF. CDR3 sequence (DNA): TGTGCCAGCAGTGATCGTGGAGGGAGGGGGGGGGAGACCCAGTACTTC.

This clone was seen a single time. The rearrangement joins TRBV6-2 or TRBV6-3 to TRBJ1-1, with D unresolved. The CDR3 loop spans 13 amino acids. V gave up 3 bases and J gave up 5 bases, with 10 bases separating them. Germline CDR1 MNHEY, CDR2 SVGEGT. CDR3 nucleotide sequence: TGTGCCAGCAGTTATATGGGGAGAACTGAAGCTTTCTTT. It translates to CASSYMGRTEAFF.

Only one count was recorded for this clone. The V and J genes are TRBV30 and TRBJ1-6, with 9 bases that match TRBD1. Germline trimming cut 3 bases from V and 10 bases from J; bases unmatched to any gene: 4. Germline V gene data show CDR1 as GTSNPN and CDR2 as SVGIG (reference sequence). The CDR3 runs to 13 residues. DNA of the CDR3: TGTGCCTGGAGGGGACAGGGAGGGTCACCCCTCCACTTT. Amino acids: CAWRGQGGSPLHF.

In this sample, this clone turned up once. V is TRBV6-6 and J is TRBJ1-4; D is perhaps TRBD1 (6 bases). Germline-derived CDR1 and CDR2 are MNHNY and SVGAGI (reference sequence). Trimming shortened V by 6 bases and J by 8 bases, and 19 bases separated the two germline ends. The CDR3 is made up of 15 amino acids. In DNA form, the CDR3 reads TGTGCCAGCAGGCCATCCCGGGGGGCTGGCGAAAAACTGTTTTTT. Residues: CASRPSRGAGEKLFF.

The rearrangement uses TRBV11-2 and TRBJ2-7; unclear D gene. This CDR3 has 15 amino acids. V was shortened by 0 bases and J by 3 bases, with 12 bases between the two germline ends. Germline CDR1 and CDR2: SGHAT and FQNNGV. The CDR3 sequence is CASSLEVPSYYEQYF. In DNA, the CDR3 is TGTGCCAGCAGCTTAGAGGTGCCGTCCTACTACGAGCAGTACTTC.